These T cell receptor beta chains were read from a single sample in a study of shared clonotypes between healthy human individuals. Measured with immunoSEQ multiplex PCR; TCRdb has only the in-frame clones, and not every one. The data show roughly 2,300,000 clones, about 90% seen once. Input material: naive CD4+ T cells from PBMCs. These receptors were collected from a man younger than 30 in good health. Some clones in this sample may be carry-over from other donors' samples. The CDR3 runs from the conserved cysteine through the conserved F or W. D genes are given only for firm matches. Only part of the rows carry a size: once, few, many, or a class if the clone is expanded.

CDR3aa | CDR3nt | j_gene | d_gene | abundance | v_gene
CSVEAPSSPTYNEQFF | TGCAGCGTTGAAGCACCTAGCTCCCCTACCTACAATGAGCAGTTCTTC | TRBJ2-1 | . | . | TRBV29-1
CASSSHGGPKYF | TGTGCCAGCAGCTCACATGGCGGGCCAAAGTATTTT | TRBJ2-3 | . | . | TRBV5-4
CASSPSLSGSSREQFF | TGTGCCAGCAGCCCCTCTCTTAGCGGGAGTTCCCGGGAGCAGTTCTTC | TRBJ2-1 | TRBD2 | . | TRBV11-2
CASSPMTGATNEKLFF | TGTGCCAGCTCACCAATGACAGGGGCAACTAATGAAAAACTGTTTTTT | TRBJ1-4 | TRBD1 | once | TRBV18
CASSRSGATTSGSYNEQFF | TGTGCCAGTAGTAGATCCGGAGCGACAACTAGCGGGAGTTACAATGAGCAGTTCTTC | TRBJ2-1 | TRBD2 | once | TRBV19
CASRPGQGEIEKLFF | TGTGCCAGCAGACCTGGACAGGGGGAGATAGAAAAACTGTTTTTT | TRBJ1-4 | TRBD1 | . | TRBV7-9
CASSLGTITYEQYF | TGCGCCAGCAGCTTGGGCACGATAACCTACGAGCAGTACTTC | TRBJ2-7 | . | . | TRBV5-1
CASSLFGGPNYGYTF | TGTGCCAGCAGTTTATTCGGCGGTCCTAACTATGGCTACACCTTC | TRBJ1-2 | . | . | TRBV28
CASSRVQETQYF | TGTGCCAGCAGCAGAGTACAAGAGACCCAGTACTTC | TRBJ2-5 | . | . | TRBV7-9
CASSQDSGTGPFF | TGCGCCAGCAGCCAAGACTCCGGGACGGGCCCGTTCTTC | TRBJ2-1 | . | . | TRBV4-3
CASSDRGTVPNTIYF | TGTGCCAGCAGCGACCGCGGGACAGTACCAAACACCATATATTTT | TRBJ1-3 | TRBD1 | few | TRBV6-1
CASSSTGGWNSPLHF | TGTGCCAGCAGCTCGACAGGGGGCTGGAATTCACCCCTCCACTTT | TRBJ1-6 | TRBD1 | . | TRBV6-5
CASSPPSMTTEAFF | TGTGCCAGCTCACCACCGAGCATGACTACTGAAGCTTTCTTT | TRBJ1-1 | . | . | TRBV18
CASSPRLAGSNEQFF | TGTGCCAGCAGCCCCCGACTAGCGGGGAGCAATGAGCAGTTCTTC | TRBJ2-1 | TRBD2 | . | TRBV7-2
CASSPGTSGRAWEQFF | TGTGCCAGCAGCCCGGGGACTAGCGGGAGGGCCTGGGAGCAGTTCTTC | TRBJ2-1 | TRBD2 | . | TRBV5-4
CATSRAPVPSTDTQYF | TGTGCCACCAGCAGAGCCCCCGTGCCTAGCACAGATACGCAGTATTTT | TRBJ2-3 | . | . | TRBV15
CASSFDGNYGYTF | TGTGCCAGCAGTTTTGACGGGAACTATGGCTACACCTTC | TRBJ1-2 | . | . | TRBV28
CASSQEADTQYF | TGCGCCAGCAGCCAGGAAGCAGATACGCAGTATTTT | TRBJ2-3 | . | few | TRBV5-1
CAISRTGQPPFEQYF | TGTGCCATCAGTCGGACAGGACAACCCCCGTTCGAGCAGTACTTC | TRBJ2-7 | TRBD1 | . | TRBV10-3
CATSRATGGETQYF | TGTGCCACCAGCAGAGCGACAGGGGGCGAGACCCAGTACTTC | TRBJ2-5 | TRBD1 | once | TRBV15
CASSRVDTGINTEAFF | TGTGCCAGCAGCCGCGTAGACACAGGGATAAACACTGAAGCTTTCTTT | TRBJ1-1 | . | . | TRBV5-4
CASSVAGSGVSTDTQYF | TGTGCCAGCAGCGTAGCTGGTAGCGGGGTAAGCACAGATACGCAGTATTTT | TRBJ2-3 | TRBD2 | . | TRBV9
CASSLTWWSGEQYF | TGTGCCAGCAGCTTAACATGGTGGTCCGGGGAGCAGTACTTC | TRBJ2-7 | . | . | TRBV7-2
CASSSRDSSGNTIYF | TGTGCCAGCTCGTCCAGGGATAGCTCTGGAAACACCATATATTTT | TRBJ1-3 | . | . | TRBV18
CSARDRGPLHF | TGCAGTGCTAGAGATCGGGGACCCCTGCACTTT | TRBJ1-6 | . | . | TRBV20-1
CAWGVRQGVGTEAFF | TGTGCCTGGGGAGTCCGACAGGGAGTAGGCACTGAAGCTTTCTTT | TRBJ1-1 | TRBD1 | . | TRBV30
CASSRTGTSSYEQYF | TGTGCCAGCAGCAGGACAGGGACGAGCTCCTACGAGCAGTACTTC | TRBJ2-7 | TRBD1 | . | TRBV25-1
CASSLLEGVTEAFF | TGTGCCAGCAGTCTACTCGAGGGGGTCACTGAAGCTTTCTTT | TRBJ1-1 | . | few | TRBV2
CASSLAGAGNTIYF | TGTGCCAGCAGCTTGGCAGGGGCTGGAAACACCATATATTTT | TRBJ1-3 | . | . | TRBV5-4